This TCR beta chain was obtained from a study of T cells in Graves' hyperthyroidism and ophthalmopathy. Study-level background: Blood was drawn when the patient was first diagnosed and still untreated.

This CDR3 comprises 15 residues. V was shortened by 4 bases and J by 4 bases, with 17 bases between the two germline ends. Per germline, CDR1 SGHRS and CDR2 YFSETQ. This clonotype was counted at least ten times. The antigen is unknown. Study findings and constraints: Most clonotypes that expanded in the thyroid above 0.001 also showed up in blood.

When ophthalmopathy did not progress within 18 months, Graves' hyperthyroidism was considered stable. Each diagnosis was grounded in clinical symptoms, serum thyroxine and TRAb, thyroid ultrasound, and orbital computed tomography. TCR beta CDR3 region amplification was performed from RNA transcripts. RT-PCR in the first round (using the HTBI primer set) targeted the TCR CDR3. TCRdb processed the multiplex PCR reads anew with MiXCR; each CDR3 protein has one entry. The sample records approximately 400,000 distinct CDR3 sequences, about 16% being singletons. The TCR originated in a woman aged 30 to 39 with Graves' hyperthyroidism. The chain combines TRBV5-1 with TRBJ1-1, with a tentative D call TRBD1 (5 bases). Input material: blood. CDR3: CASSQGGGRGTEAFF. CDR3 coding DNA: TGCGCCAGCAGCCAAGGAGGAGGGAGGGGCACTGAAGCTTTCTTT.